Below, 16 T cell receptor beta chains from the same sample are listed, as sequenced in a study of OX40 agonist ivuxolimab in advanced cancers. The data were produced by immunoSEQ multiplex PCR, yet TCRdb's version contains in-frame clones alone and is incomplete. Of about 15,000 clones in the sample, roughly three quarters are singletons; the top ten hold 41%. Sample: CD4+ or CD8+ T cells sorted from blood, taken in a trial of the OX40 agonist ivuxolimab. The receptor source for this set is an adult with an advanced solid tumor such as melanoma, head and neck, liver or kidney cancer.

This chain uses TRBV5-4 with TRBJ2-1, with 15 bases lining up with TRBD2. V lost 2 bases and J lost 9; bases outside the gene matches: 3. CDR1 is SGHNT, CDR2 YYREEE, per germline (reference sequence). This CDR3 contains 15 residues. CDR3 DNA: TGTGCCAGCAGCTTTGGACTAGCGGGAGGGGTTGAGCAGTTCTTC. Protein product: CASSFGLAGGVEQFF.

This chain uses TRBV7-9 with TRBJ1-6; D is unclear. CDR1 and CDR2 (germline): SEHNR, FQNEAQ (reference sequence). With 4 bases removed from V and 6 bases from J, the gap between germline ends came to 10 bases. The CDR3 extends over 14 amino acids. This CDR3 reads CASSSTEANSPLHF. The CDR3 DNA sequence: TGTGCCAGCAGCTCGACCGAGGCTAATTCACCCCTCCACTTT.

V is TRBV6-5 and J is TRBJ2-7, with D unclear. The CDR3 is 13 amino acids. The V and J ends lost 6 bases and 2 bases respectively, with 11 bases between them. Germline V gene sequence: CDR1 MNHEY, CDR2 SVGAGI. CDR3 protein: CASSETPAYEQYF. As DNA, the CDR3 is TGTGCCAGCAGCGAGACACCCGCCTACGAGCAGTACTTC.

CDR3 sequence (DNA): TGTGCCAGCAGCCCGCGGGGGGGACGAAACAATGAGCAGTTCTTC. This translates into CASSPRGGRNNEQFF. The V gene is TRBV11-2, the J gene TRBJ2-1; 9 bases match TRBD2. Germline lookup yields CDR1 SGHAT and CDR2 FQNNGV. CDR3 length equals 15 residues. Trimming at V came to 5 bases and at J to 5 bases, leaving 7 bases not matched to a gene. Full variable domain (remainder filled in from reference TRBV11-2 and TRBJ2-1): EAGVAQSPRYKIIEKRQSVAFWCNPISGHATLYWYQQILGQGPKLLIQFQNNGVVDDSQLPKDRFSAERLKGVDSTLKIQPAKLEDSAVYLCASSPRGGRNNEQFFGPGTRLTVL.

The CDR3 protein is CASSLLERSTDTQYF. The CDR3, as DNA: TGTGCCAGCAGTTTACTAGAAAGGAGCACAGATACGCAGTATTTT. The chain recombines TRBV7-3 with TRBJ2-3, with TRBD2 as a possible D gene (5 bases). The CDR3 covers 15 residues. The V end lost 6 bases, the J end lost 0 bases, and 13 bases lay between the germline ends. Germline loops: CDR1 SGHTA, CDR2 FQGTGA. The full variable domain, completed using reference TRBV7-3 and TRBJ2-3, is GAGVSQTPSNKVTEKGKYVELRCDPISGHTALYWYRQSLGQGPEFLIYFQGTGAADDSGLPNDRFFAVRPEGSVSTLKIQRTERGDSAVYLCASSLLERSTDTQYFGPGTRLTVL.

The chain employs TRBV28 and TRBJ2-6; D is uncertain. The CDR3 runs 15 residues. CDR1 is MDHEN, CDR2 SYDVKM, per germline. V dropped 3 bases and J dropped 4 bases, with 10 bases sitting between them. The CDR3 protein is CASSFRGSGANVLTF. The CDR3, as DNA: TGTGCCAGCAGTTTCAGAGGATCCGGGGCCAACGTCCTGACTTTC. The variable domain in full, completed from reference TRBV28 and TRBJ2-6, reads DVKVTQSSRYLVKRTGEKVFLECVQDMDHENMFWYRQDPGLGLRLIYFSYDVKMKEKGDIPEGYSVSREKKERFSLILESASTNQTSMYLCASSFRGSGANVLTFGAGSRLTVL.

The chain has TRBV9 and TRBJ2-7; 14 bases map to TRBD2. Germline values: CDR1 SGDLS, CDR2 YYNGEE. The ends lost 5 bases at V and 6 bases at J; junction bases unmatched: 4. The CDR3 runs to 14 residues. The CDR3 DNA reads TGTGCCAGCAGGGTCGGACTAGCGGGGGGCGAGCAGTACTTC. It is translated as CASRVGLAGGEQYF.

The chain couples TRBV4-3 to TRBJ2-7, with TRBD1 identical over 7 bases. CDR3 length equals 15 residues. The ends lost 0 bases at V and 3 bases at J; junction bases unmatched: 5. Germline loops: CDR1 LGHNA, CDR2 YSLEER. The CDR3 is CASSQEGTEHYEQYF. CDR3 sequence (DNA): TGCGCCAGCAGCCAAGAGGGGACAGAACACTACGAGCAGTACTTC.

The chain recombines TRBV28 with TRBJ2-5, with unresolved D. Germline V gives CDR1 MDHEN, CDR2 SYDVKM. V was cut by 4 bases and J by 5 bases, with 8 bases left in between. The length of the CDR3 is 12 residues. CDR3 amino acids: CASSYIRETQYF. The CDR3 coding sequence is TGTGCCAGCAGTTATATTCGGGAGACCCAGTACTTC. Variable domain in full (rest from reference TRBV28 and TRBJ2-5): DVKVTQSSRYLVKRTGEKVFLECVQDMDHENMFWYRQDPGLGLRLIYFSYDVKMKEKGDIPEGYSVSREKKERFSLILESASTNQTSMYLCASSYIRETQYFGPGTRLLVL.

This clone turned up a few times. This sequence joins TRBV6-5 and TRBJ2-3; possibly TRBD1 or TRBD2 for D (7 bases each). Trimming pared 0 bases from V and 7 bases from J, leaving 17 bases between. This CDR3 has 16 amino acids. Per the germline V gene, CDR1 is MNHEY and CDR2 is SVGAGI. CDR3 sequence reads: CASSYSQGGGGHTQYF. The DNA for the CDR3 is TGTGCCAGCAGTTACTCGCAAGGGGGCGGGGGTCATACGCAGTATTTT.

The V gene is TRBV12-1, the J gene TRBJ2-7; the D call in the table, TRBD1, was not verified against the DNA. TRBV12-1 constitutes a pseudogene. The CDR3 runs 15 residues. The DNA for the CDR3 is TGTGCCAGCAGCTTTGTCCCCCAGGGGGCGGGGGAGCAGTACTTC. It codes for CASSFVPQGAGEQYF.

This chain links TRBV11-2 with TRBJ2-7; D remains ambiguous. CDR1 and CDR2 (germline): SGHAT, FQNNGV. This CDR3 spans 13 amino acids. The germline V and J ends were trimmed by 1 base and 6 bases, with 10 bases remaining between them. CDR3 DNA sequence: TGTGCCAGCAGCTTAGCGCGAATGGCCGAGCAGTACTTC. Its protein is CASSLARMAEQYF.

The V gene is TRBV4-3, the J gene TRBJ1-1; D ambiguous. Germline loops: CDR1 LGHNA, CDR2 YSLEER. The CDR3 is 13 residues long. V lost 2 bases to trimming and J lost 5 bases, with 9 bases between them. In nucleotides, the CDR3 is TGCGCCAGCAGCCAATTGGATGGTACTGAAGCTTTCTTT. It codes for CASSQLDGTEAFF.

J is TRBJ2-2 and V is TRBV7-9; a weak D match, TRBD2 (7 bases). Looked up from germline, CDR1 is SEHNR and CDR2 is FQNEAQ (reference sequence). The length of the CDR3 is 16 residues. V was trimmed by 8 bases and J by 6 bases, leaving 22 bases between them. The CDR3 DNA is TGTGCCAGCCCTCGGGGGGCAGTCTCTATACCCGGGGAGCTGTTTTTT. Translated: CASPRGAVSIPGELFF.

DNA for the CDR3: TGTGCCAGCAGCCCCGGGGGGAATGAGCAGTTCTTC. This translates into CASSPGGNEQFF. The rearrangement links TRBV9 to TRBJ2-1, with TRBD2 matching over 7 bases. V shed 4 bases, J shed 7 bases, and the junction held 2 bases outside the gene matches. Looked up from germline, CDR1 is SGDLS and CDR2 is YYNGEE. This CDR3 spans 12 amino acids.

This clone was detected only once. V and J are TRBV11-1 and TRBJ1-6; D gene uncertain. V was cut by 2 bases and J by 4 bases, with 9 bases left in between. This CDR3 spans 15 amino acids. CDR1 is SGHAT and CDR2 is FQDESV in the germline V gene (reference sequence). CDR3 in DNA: TGTGCCAGCAGCTTACGCGGCAGTTATAATTCACCCCTCCACTTT. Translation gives CASSLRGSYNSPLHF.